The clone carrying this TCR beta chain was seen at least ten times. Antigen unknown. V was pared by 2 bases and J by 4 bases, with 12 bases of the junction left unmatched. Germline lookup yields CDR1 MNHEY and CDR2 SVGEGT. This CDR3 has 18 amino acids. These data come from a study of early T cells in non-severe SARS-CoV-2 infection. Molecules of cDNA were individually given unique molecular identifiers that were attached to them. From the 5' RACE reads, TCRdb called clonotypes with MiXCR, one entry per CDR3 protein. The sample holds fewer than 85,000 distinct CDR3 sequences, roughly a sixth seen once. Overall study results and limits: Comparison of clonotypes with VDJdb favored anti-spike CD8 responses while missing private and CD4 specificities.

The origin of this receptor is an adult who was a healthcare worker with PCR-confirmed SARS-CoV-2 infection or an uninfected control (not recorded which). The chain employs TRBV6-2 or TRBV6-3 and TRBJ1-2; 11 bases match TRBD1. Sequencing input: whole blood. The CDR3 DNA reads TGTGCCAGCAGTTACACCGGACAGGGGGCATCGTTCCTCTATGGCTACACCTTC. Translated, it gives CASSYTGQGASFLYGYTF.